The rows below give T cell receptor beta chains drawn from one sample of a study of shared clonotypes between healthy human individuals. The table came from immunoSEQ multiplex PCR; TCRdb's copy has only in-frame clones and leaves some out. The data contain roughly 1,100,000 clones, approximately 68% of them singletons. The material sequenced was memory CD4+ T cells sorted from blood. These receptors were obtained from a young man in good health. CDR3s include the opening cysteine and the closing phenylalanine or tryptophan. Fields, in order: V gene, clone size, D gene, J gene, CDR3 DNA, CDR3 protein. The D gene is left open where the match is weak. A row's size may be missing; if present it is once, few, many or a size class.

TRBV5-1	NA	TRBD2	TRBJ2-3	TGCGCCAGCACCCAAGCGGGGGGTGGCGCAGATACGCAGTATTTT	CASTQAGGGADTQYF
TRBV7-8	NA	NA	TRBJ2-7	TGTGCCAGCAGTTTTATGGCGAGCTCCTACGAGCAGTACTTC	CASSFMASSYEQYF
TRBV7-3	NA	NA	TRBJ2-2	TGTGCCAGCAGACCCAGATACAACACCGGGGAGCTGTTTTTT	CASRPRYNTGELFF
TRBV5-1	NA	TRBD1	TRBJ1-1	TGCGCCAGCAGCCACCCGATGGGACAGGGGACCACTGAAGCTTTCTTT	CASSHPMGQGTTEAFF
TRBV2	NA	TRBD1	TRBJ2-7	TGTGCCAGCAGCGAGTCCCGGGACAGGGCTCAGTACTTC	CASSESRDRAQYF
TRBV27	NA	TRBD2	TRBJ2-1	TGTGCCAGCAGTCCCGGGACAGCCGGCGGCGGGAGGGCCAAGAATGAGCAGTTCTTC	CASSPGTAGGGRAKNEQFF
TRBV7-2	once	NA	TRBJ1-3	TGTGCCAGCAGCTTAGACTGGGGAAGTAGAAACACCATATATTTT	CASSLDWGSRNTIYF
TRBV7-6	NA	NA	TRBJ2-6	TGTGCCAGCAGCGTACAGGGAAGTGGGGCCAACGTCCTGACTTTC	CASSVQGSGANVLTF
TRBV5-1	NA	NA	TRBJ2-3	TGCGCCAGCAGCCTCAGGGGAAGCACAGATACGCAGTATTTT	CASSLRGSTDTQYF
TRBV7-9	NA	NA	TRBJ1-2	TGTGCCAGCAGCGGATCACAGGTTAACTATGGCTACACCTTC	CASSGSQVNYGYTF
TRBV7-9	once	TRBD1	TRBJ1-4	TGTGCCAGCAGCAACGGGGACAGGGCTGAAAAACTGTTTTTT	CASSNGDRAEKLFF
TRBV2	NA	NA	TRBJ2-3	TGTGCCAGCAGTGGGAGGGGGCGTCTTAACACAGATACGCAGTATTTT	CASSGRGRLNTDTQYF
TRBV5-6	NA	NA	TRBJ2-1	TGTGCCAGCAGCTGGGGCAGCAATGAGCAGTTCTTC	CASSWGSNEQFF
TRBV27	many	TRBD1	TRBJ2-7	TGTGCCAGCAGTTTCCAAGGACAGGGGCGGCCCTACGAGCAGTACTTC	CASSFQGQGRPYEQYF
TRBV5-1	many	TRBD1	TRBJ1-6	TGCGCCAGCAGGCCCTCGTCTCAGGGGGAGCACAATTCACCCCTCCACTTT	CASRPSSQGEHNSPLHF
TRBV11-2	NA	NA	TRBJ2-7	TGTGCCAGCAGCGGGACAAACTCCTACGAGCAGTACTTC	CASSGTNSYEQYF
TRBV29-1	NA	TRBD2	TRBJ2-5	TGCAGCGTTGACGTCGGGGGGGGAGAGACCCAGTACTTC	CSVDVGGGETQYF
TRBV6-5	NA	NA	TRBJ2-5	TGTGCCAGCAGTTACTCGACACTTCAAGAGACCCAGTACTTC	CASSYSTLQETQYF
TRBV5-1	few	NA	TRBJ2-3	TGCGCCAGCAGTGCGGGGGCCACAGATACGCAGTATTTT	CASSAGATDTQYF
TRBV18	few	NA	TRBJ1-2	TGTGCCAGCTCGCCTGGGGCAGTCTATGGCTACACCTTC	CASSPGAVYGYTF
TRBV19	NA	NA	TRBJ2-2	TGTGCCAGTAGTTCGACGACAGGTTCCACCGGGGAGCTGTTTTTT	CASSSTTGSTGELFF
TRBV9	NA	NA	TRBJ1-3	TGTGCCAGCACTCCCGGTGGCTTCTCTGGAAACACCATATATTTT	CASTPGGFSGNTIYF
TRBV6-6	NA	NA	TRBJ1-2	TGTGCCAGCAGTGATCCGGGAGATGGCTACACCTTC	CASSDPGDGYTF
TRBV7-2	once	NA	TRBJ2-7	TGTGCCAGCAGCCCCGTGGAGGGGGCCTACGAGCAGTACTTC	CASSPVEGAYEQYF
TRBV30	NA	NA	TRBJ2-7	TGTGCCTGGAGTGCACCTCTAGCTTCCTACGAGCAGTACTTC	CAWSAPLASYEQYF
TRBV29-1	NA	TRBD2	TRBJ2-1	TGCAGCGTTGAAGATGGGACTAGCGGGACTCGACGGTTCTTC	CSVEDGTSGTRRFF
TRBV10-2	NA	TRBD1	TRBJ2-7	TGCGCCAGTGAACCGACAGGGGTCCACGAGCAGTACTTC	CASEPTGVHEQYF
TRBV25-1	NA	NA	TRBJ1-2	TGTGCCAGCAGTGATACTTATGGCTACACCTTC	CASSDTYGYTF
TRBV29-1	NA	NA	TRBJ2-7	TGCAGCGGTACGGGGAAGGGAAACGAGCAGTACTTC	CSGTGKGNEQYF
TRBV6-1	few	NA	TRBJ1-3	TGTGCCAGCAGCCGAGGGAGCTCTGGAAACACCATATATTTT	CASSRGSSGNTIYF
TRBV7-2	NA	NA	TRBJ1-4	TGTGCCAGCAGCCCATCCGGGGCTAATGAAAAACTGTTTTTT	CASSPSGANEKLFF
TRBV7-2	once	NA	TRBJ2-3	TGTGCCAGCAGCCTTGGGACTAGCACAGATACGCAGTATTTT	CASSLGTSTDTQYF
TRBV7-9	once	NA	TRBJ2-3	TGTGCCAGCAGCAGTAGACAGGCTTGGAGGACAGATACGCAGTATTTT	CASSSRQAWRTDTQYF
TRBV7-9	NA	TRBD1	TRBJ2-7	TGTGCCAGCAGCCCCTGGGACAGAGCCTACGAGCAGTACTTC	CASSPWDRAYEQYF
TRBV12-2	once	NA	TRBJ2-5	TGTGCAAGTCGCCCAGCACAAGAGCGGCAAGAGACCCAGTACTTC	CASRPAQERQETQYF
TRBV7-9	NA	TRBD2	TRBJ2-2	TGTGCCAGCAGCCATACGGGACTAGCGGGAGTTAACGGGGAGCTGTTTTTT	CASSHTGLAGVNGELFF
TRBV9	NA	TRBD2	TRBJ2-5	TGTGCCAGCAGCGCCAGCGGGGGGACCCAAGAGACCCAGTACTTC	CASSASGGTQETQYF
TRBV12-5	NA	NA	TRBJ2-1	TGTGCTAGTGGCCACGACAGCTCCTACAATGAGCAGTTCTTC	CASGHDSSYNEQFF
TRBV6-1	few	NA	TRBJ1-5	TGTGCCAGCAGTGAATCCTTCAGGTATAGCAATCAGCCCCAGCATTTT	CASSESFRYSNQPQHF